This T cell receptor beta chain was observed in a study of neurological immune-mediated disorders. This clonotype was counted at least ten times. The CDR3 contains 11 residues. The germline gives CDR1 SGHTA, CDR2 FQGNSA. Trimming removed 5 bases from V and 8 bases from J, with 7 bases in between. TCRdb re-called the 5' RACE reads through MiXCR, storing one row per CDR3 protein. The sample has tens of thousands of distinct CDR3 sequences; around 3.9% are singletons. The TCR was taken from a man aged 25 to 45 with multiple sclerosis. The chain links TRBV7-2 to TRBJ1-3; the D is unclear. Sequencing input: PBMCs. The CDR3 DNA reads TGTGCCAGCAGCCCGGCGGACACCATATATTTT. Protein product: CASSPADTIYF. The full variable domain, completed using reference TRBV7-2 and TRBJ1-3, is GAGVSQSPSNKVTEKGKDVELRCDPISGHTALYWYRQSLGQGLEFLIYFQGNSAPDKSGLPSDRFSAERTGGSVSTLTIQRTQQEDSAVYLCASSPADTIYFGEGSWLTVV.